The 29 T cell receptor beta chains listed next were all sequenced from one sample in a study of regulatory T cells in long-lasting Graves disease. Time point here: persistent/refractory GD, antithyroid drugs over 5 years with positive TRAb. The TCR library was prepared using RNA isolated from PBMCs. Library construction for TCR beta used iRepertoire HTBI primers and Arm-PCR of CDR3 regions. TCRdb re-called the multiplex PCR reads with MiXCR, one entry per CDR3 protein. The table shows around 450,000 distinct CDR3 sequences, with approximately 21% occurring only once. The source material was peripheral blood mononuclear cells (PBMCs), sampled when the disease was refractory, from a patient treated with antithyroid drugs. The receptors stem from a female donor with Graves disease.

In its sample, this clonotype was seen a few times. A read error is possible here, since a much larger clone lies one base away. The V call is TRBV27, the J call TRBJ1-6; 8 nucleotides align to TRBD1. This CDR3 is built from 13 residues. Germline values: CDR1 MNHEY, CDR2 SMNVEV (reference sequence). V was clipped by 4 bases and J by 15 bases; unmatched bases: 8. The CDR3 loop reads CASSSTGATLLHF. CDR3 DNA sequence: TGTGCCAGCAGTTCGACAGGGGCTACACTCCTCCACTTT.

The J gene is TRBJ1-2, the V gene TRBV30, with TRBD1 identical over 7 bases. This CDR3 comprises 12 residues. The germline V gene has CDR1 GTSNPN and CDR2 SVGIG (reference sequence). V trimming: 5 bases; J trimming: 2 bases; junction bases outside the gene matches: 2. The CDR3 spells CAWAQGNYGYTF. In nucleotides, the CDR3 is TGTGCCTGGGCACAGGGGAACTATGGCTACACCTTC.

J is TRBJ2-3 and V is TRBV15; no reliable D call. Gene TRBJ1-5 matches the end of the DNA better, so the J call may be wrong. This CDR3 comprises 17 residues. Germline assignment: CDR1 LNHNV and CDR2 YYDKDF (reference sequence). This CDR3 reads CATSREGFTPSTDTQHF. DNA of the CDR3: TGTGCCACCAGCAGAGAGGGGTTCACCCCTAGCACAGATACGCAGCATTTT.

This clonotype has at least ten counts. V is TRBV28 and J is TRBJ2-5; D might be TRBD1 (5 bases). V lost 5 bases and J 5 bases, leaving 21 bases between the germline ends. Germline V lookup: CDR1 MDHEN, CDR2 SYDVKM. The CDR3 runs to 16 residues. The CDR3 reads CASSTPYRRPGETQYF. The CDR3 region has the DNA TGTGCCAGCAGTACTCCTTACAGACGACCAGGGGAGACCCAGTACTTC.

This clonotype was seen more than once but under ten times. The CDR3 is CASSGTQGGYTF. As DNA, the CDR3 is TGTGCCAGCAGCGGGACCCAGGGTGGCTACACCTTC. The V call is TRBV7-9, the J call TRBJ1-2, with D possibly TRBD1 on 5 matching bases. This CDR3 is built from 12 residues. From germline, CDR1 is SEHNR and CDR2 FQNEAQ (reference sequence). Trimming removed 5 bases from V and 7 bases from J, with 11 bases in between.

The chain uses TRBV6-4 and TRBJ1-3; D possibly corresponds to TRBD1 (5 bases). V gave up 8 bases and J gave up 4 bases, with 15 bases separating them. The germline CDR1 and CDR2 sequences are MRHNA and SNTAGT. The CDR3 has 14 residues. The CDR3 protein is CASVRTGPGNTIYF. The CDR3 DNA sequence: TGTGCCAGCGTCCGAACAGGTCCAGGAAACACCATATATTTT.

The sample holds a few counts of this clonotype. The chain has TRBV10-3 and TRBJ2-5; D unclear. Looked up from germline, CDR1 is ENHRY and CDR2 is SYGVKD. The CDR3 covers 13 residues. The V gene lost 5 bases and the J gene lost 5 bases, with 12 bases spanning the gap. CDR3 residues: CAISLQPRETQYF. The DNA for the CDR3 is TGTGCCATCAGTCTACAGCCGAGGGAGACCCAGTACTTC.

The chain joins TRBV5-1 to TRBJ1-4; TRBD1 aligns across 7 bases. The CDR3 length is 14 residues. The ends lost 4 bases at V and 2 bases at J; junction bases unmatched: 2. Germline values: CDR1 SGHRS, CDR2 YFSETQ. CDR3 DNA sequence: TGCGCCAGCAGCGAGGGACAGACTAATGAAAAACTGTTTTTT. Its translation is CASSEGQTNEKLFF.

The gene calls are TRBV29-1 and TRBJ2-5, with 11 bases lining up with TRBD2. Germline CDR1 reads SQVTM; CDR2 reads ANQGSEA. This CDR3 comprises 15 residues. V gave up 5 bases and J gave up 1 base; unmatched junction bases: 6. The CDR3 loop is CSVYVLAGAQETQYF. In DNA, the CDR3 is TGCAGCGTTTACGTACTAGCGGGGGCCCAAGAGACCCAGTACTTC.

This clonotype was counted between two and nine times. CDR3 in amino acids: CSAREPLNQPQHF. For the CDR3, the DNA is TGCAGTGCTAGAGAGCCTCTCAATCAGCCCCAGCATTTT. J is TRBJ1-5 and V is TRBV20-1; D uncertain. Trimming cost V 0 bases and J 3 bases, with 6 bases left between them. The CDR3 loop spans 13 amino acids. CDR1 is DFQATT, CDR2 SNEGSKA, per germline (reference sequence).

This sequence joins TRBV5-1 and TRBJ2-2; TRBD2 is a possible D gene (5 bases). Germline V lookup: CDR1 SGHRS, CDR2 YFSETQ. Trimming left V 0 bases short and J 7 bases short, with 10 bases between. This CDR3 contains 14 residues. The CDR3 is CASSLGGSVGELFF. The CDR3, as DNA: TGCGCCAGCAGCTTGGGCGGTAGCGTCGGGGAGCTGTTTTTT.

This clonotype showed up just a few times. The chain has TRBV7-9 and TRBJ2-5; no definite D call. The CDR3 is 15 residues long. Trimming removed 4 bases from V and 2 bases from J, with 14 bases in between. CDR1 and CDR2 from the germline V gene are SEHNR and FQNEAQ (reference sequence). The CDR3 here is CASSSAHISQETQYF. CDR3 bases: TGTGCCAGCAGCTCAGCACATATATCTCAAGAGACCCAGTACTTC.

This clonotype was recorded many times. The chain has TRBV28 and TRBJ2-7; TRBD1 is a possible D gene (5 bases). Per the germline V gene, CDR1 is MDHEN and CDR2 is SYDVKM. V dropped 3 bases and J dropped 0 bases, with 15 bases sitting between them. CDR3 size: 16 residues. The chain's CDR3 is CASSLWVGLRSYEQYF. As DNA, the CDR3 is TGTGCCAGCAGTTTGTGGGTGGGGCTCCGCTCCTACGAGCAGTACTTC.

The sample holds a few counts of this clonotype. The genes are TRBV5-5 and TRBJ1-5, with 7 bases aligning to TRBD1. With V trimmed by 1 base and J by 2 bases, 9 bases remained unmatched. Germline assignment: CDR1 SGHKS and CDR2 YYEKEE (reference sequence). This CDR3 is 17 amino acids long. The CDR3 bases are TGTGCCAGCAGCTTGTCTTCTGCAGGGGGAGGCAATCAGCCCCAGCATTTT. It translates to CASSLSSAGGGNQPQHF.

The chain has TRBV27 and TRBJ2-3; 10 nucleotides line up with TRBD2. Germline values: CDR1 MNHEY, CDR2 SMNVEV (reference sequence). The CDR3 extends over 14 amino acids. The V gene end was trimmed by 6 bases and the J gene end by 14 bases; junction bases not matched to a gene: 14. The CDR3 sequence: CASSRTSGALSWYF. The CDR3, as DNA: TGTGCCAGCAGCCGCACTAGCGGGGCCCTCTCTTGGTATTTT.

This sequence joins TRBV5-1 and TRBJ1-4; possibly TRBD1 for D (6 bases). CDR3 length: 15 amino acids. Between the trimmed V and J ends, which lost 2 bases and 7 bases, there was a span of 15 bases. CDR1 and CDR2 from the germline V gene are SGHRS and YFSETQ. The CDR3 DNA is TGCGCCAGCAGCTTACAGGGTTCAGACGGTGAAAAACTGTTTTTT. This codes for CASSLQGSDGEKLFF.

This clonotype came up a few times. The chain has TRBV11-3 and TRBJ1-1; no clear D gene. This CDR3 comprises 13 residues. Trimming cost V 2 bases and J 4 bases, with 8 bases left between them. CDR1 SGHNT and CDR2 YENEEA come from the germline V gene. CDR3 sequence reads: CASSLPRFTEAFF. CDR3 bases: TGTGCCAGCAGCTTACCCCGGTTCACTGAAGCTTTCTTT.

This clonotype was seen more than once but under ten times. The rearrangement uses TRBV19 and TRBJ1-6, with TRBD1 identical over 9 bases. V lost 8 bases to trimming and J lost 11 bases; unmatched junction nucleotides: 7. The germline V gene has CDR1 LNHDA and CDR2 SQIVND (reference sequence). The CDR3 is 13 residues long. The CDR3 region has the DNA TGTGCCAGTGCCGGGACAGGGCTAACACCCCTCCACTTT. Translated: CASAGTGLTPLHF. Supplemented by reference TRBV19 and TRBJ1-6, the full variable domain reads DGGITQSPKYLFRKEGQNVTLSCEQNLNHDAMYWYRQDPGQGLRLIYYSQIVNDFQKGDIAEGYSVSREKKESFPLTVTSAQKNPTAFYLCASAGTGLTPLHFGNGTRLTVT.

This clonotype was counted once. The V gene is TRBV5-1, the J gene TRBJ1-4, with 7 positions matching TRBD1. With V trimmed by 0 bases and J by 4 bases, 6 bases remained unmatched. Germline CDR1 reads SGHRS; CDR2 reads YFSETQ. This CDR3 spans 16 amino acids. CDR3 sequence (DNA): TGCGCCAGCAGCTTGGACCCGGGACAGCTTAATGAAAAACTGTTTTTT. This sequence encodes CASSLDPGQLNEKLFF.

This clonotype was counted a few times. The CDR3 reads CASSTYRNEQFF. The CDR3 DNA follows: TGTGCCAGCAGTACCTACCGCAATGAGCAGTTCTTC. J is TRBJ2-1 and V is TRBV28; unclear D gene. V lost 5 bases to trimming and J lost 6 bases, with 8 bases between them. Germline CDR1 reads MDHEN; CDR2 reads SYDVKM. The CDR3 spans 12 residues.

This clonotype was recorded a few times. V usage is TRBV10-3 and J usage is TRBJ1-4; a possible D gene is TRBD1 (5 bases). Trimming left V 6 bases short and J 6 bases short, with 14 bases between. Germline CDR1 ENHRY, CDR2 SYGVKD. This CDR3 contains 14 residues. The CDR3 sequence: CAISGGGIDEKLFF. CDR3 nucleotides: TGTGCCATCAGCGGGGGGGGGATTGATGAAAAACTGTTTTTT.

Many counts were recorded for this clonotype. The rearrangement links TRBV15 to TRBJ1-1; 9 positions match TRBD1. This CDR3 is built from 16 residues. The ends lost 3 bases at V and 0 bases at J; junction bases unmatched: 5. Germline lookup yields CDR1 LNHNV and CDR2 YYDKDF (reference sequence). CDR3 bases: TGTGCCACCAGCAGTACAGGGGGCTCGGTGAACACTGAAGCTTTCTTT. Encoded protein: CATSSTGGSVNTEAFF.

The V call is TRBV10-3, the J call TRBJ2-7, with D tentatively TRBD1 (6 bases). Between the trimmed V and J ends, which lost 4 bases and 4 bases, there was a span of 17 bases. CDR1 is ENHRY, CDR2 SYGVKD, per germline. There are 15 residues in the CDR3. CDR3 nucleotide sequence: TGTGCCATCAGTGGACAGGTGGAGCTGGGGTACGAGCAGTACTTC. Translation gives CAISGQVELGYEQYF.

V usage is TRBV19 and J usage is TRBJ2-7; D remains unclear. Germline V lookup: CDR1 LNHDA, CDR2 SQIVND (reference sequence). CDR3 length equals 16 residues. Trimming pared 0 bases from V and 1 base from J, leaving 13 bases between. The CDR3 spells CASSIDKSLPSYEQYF. As DNA, the CDR3 is TGTGCCAGTAGTATAGACAAATCGCTACCTTCCTACGAGCAGTACTTC.

Only a few counts were recorded for this clonotype. The gene calls are TRBV12-3 or TRBV12-4 and TRBJ2-2; 12 positions match TRBD2. The J segment lost 3 bases and the V segment lost 4 bases, leaving 9 bases of the junction unmatched. The CDR3 loop spans 18 amino acids. CDR3 sequence (DNA): TGTGCCAGCAGTTCCGAAGGACTAGCGGGAATGTACACCGGGGAGCTGTTTTTT. Encoded protein: CASSSEGLAGMYTGELFF.

This clonotype was detected ten times or more. The V call is TRBV27, the J call TRBJ2-5; D unresolved. V was clipped by 2 bases and J by 5 bases, with 12 bases between them. Germline V gene sequence: CDR1 MNHEY, CDR2 SMNVEV (reference sequence). The CDR3 totals 14 residues. CDR3 bases: TGTGCCAGCAGTTTAAGGTACAGAGCGGAGACCCAGTACTTC. Translated, it gives CASSLRYRAETQYF.

There are many counts of this clonotype. As DNA, the CDR3 is TGCGCCAGCAGCTCGCCGGGACACGGCACTGAAGCTTTCTTT. Protein product: CASSSPGHGTEAFF. This chain connects TRBV5-1 to TRBJ1-1; perhaps TRBD1 as D (6 bases). Germline V lookup: CDR1 SGHRS, CDR2 YFSETQ. V lost 3 bases and J lost 4, with 13 bases in between. The length of the CDR3 is 14 residues.

This clonotype was found a few times. The chain links TRBV24-1 to TRBJ2-2, with D perhaps TRBD1 (6 bases). Trimming left V 8 bases short and J 7 bases short, with 16 bases between. The CDR3 runs 14 residues. Germline CDR1 and CDR2: KGHDR and SFDVKD. The CDR3 sequence is CATTPNREVGELFF. The DNA of the CDR3 is TGTGCCACCACTCCCAACAGGGAAGTCGGGGAGCTGTTTTTT.

The chain has TRBV6-1 and TRBJ2-6, with a tentative D call TRBD1 (6 bases). This CDR3 region has 19 residues. V was shortened by 5 bases and J by 0 bases, with 20 bases between the two germline ends. The germline V gene has CDR1 MNHNS and CDR2 SASEGT. The CDR3 region is CASSSPGTTTRSGANVLTF. DNA for the CDR3: TGTGCCAGCAGTAGCCCCGGGACAACTACTCGCTCTGGGGCCAACGTCCTGACTTTC.